This paragraph reports one T cell receptor beta chain. V lost 5 bases and J 8 bases, leaving 15 bases between the germline ends. The CDR3 runs to 13 residues. Germline CDR1 is MNHNS and CDR2 is SASEGT. The data were obtained in a study of T cell changes during pregnancy in multiple sclerosis. Repertoires were generated with immunoSEQ multiplex PCR, while TCRdb's copy carries only in-frame clones and drops some. The data show around 38,000 clones, 80% to 95% seen once. The sequence came from a female donor in good health, enrolled as a control in a pregnancy study. The starting material was CD4+ T cells from peripheral blood mononuclear cells, obtained in the third trimester of pregnancy. The genes are TRBV6-1 and TRBJ1-1; tentative D call: TRBD1 (6 bases). CDR3 region: CASSKETGTEAFF. CDR3 bases: TGTGCCAGCAGTAAAGAGACCGGGACAGAAGCTTTCTTT.